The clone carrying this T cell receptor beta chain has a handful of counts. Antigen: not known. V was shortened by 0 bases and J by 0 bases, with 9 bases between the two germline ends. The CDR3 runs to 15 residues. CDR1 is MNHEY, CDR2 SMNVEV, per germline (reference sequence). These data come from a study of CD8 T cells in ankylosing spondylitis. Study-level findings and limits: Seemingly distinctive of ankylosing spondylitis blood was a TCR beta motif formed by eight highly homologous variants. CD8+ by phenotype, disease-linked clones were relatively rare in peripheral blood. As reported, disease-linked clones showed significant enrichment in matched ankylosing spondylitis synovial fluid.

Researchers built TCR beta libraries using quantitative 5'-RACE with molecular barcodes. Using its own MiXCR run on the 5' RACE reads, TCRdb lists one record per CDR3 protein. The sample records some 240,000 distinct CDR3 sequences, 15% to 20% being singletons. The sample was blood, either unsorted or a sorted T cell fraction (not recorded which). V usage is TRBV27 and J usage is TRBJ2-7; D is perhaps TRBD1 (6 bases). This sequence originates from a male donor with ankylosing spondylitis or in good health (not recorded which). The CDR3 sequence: CASSLSGTFSYEQYF. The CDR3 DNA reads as TGTGCCAGCAGTTTATCGGGGACATTCTCCTACGAGCAGTACTTC.